The 15 T cell receptor beta chains in this list originate from one sample, sequenced in a study of blood T cell repertoires in COVID-19. The method was immunoSEQ multiplex PCR; TCRdb's version includes in-frame clones alone and lacks a portion of them. The sample holds a few hundred thousand clones, about nine tenths seen once. The sample comprised PBMCs or T cells enriched from blood (not recorded which). Every receptor here comes from a woman aged 18-35 years who had recovered from COVID-19.

The chain has TRBV5-4 and TRBJ2-7, with TRBD1 as a possible D gene (6 bases). Trimming cost V 4 bases and J 5 bases, with 19 bases left between them. The CDR3 length is 15 residues. CDR1 SGHNT and CDR2 YYREEE come from the germline V gene (reference sequence). The CDR3: CASSRPGDAGHEQYF. The CDR3 bases are TGTGCCAGCAGCCGTCCAGGGGACGCGGGCCACGAGCAGTACTTC.

The chain joins TRBV5-1 to TRBJ2-1; D might be TRBD2 (6 bases). The germline gives CDR1 SGHRS, CDR2 YFSETQ. V shed 0 bases and J shed 0 bases, with 10 bases lying between them. This CDR3 contains 16 residues. CDR3 DNA: TGCGCCAGCAGCTTGGAGGAGGGGCCCTCCTACAATGAGCAGTTCTTC. Its translation: CASSLEEGPSYNEQFF.

V and J are TRBV6-1 and TRBJ1-6; unclear D gene. V was cut by 4 bases and J by 9 bases, with 7 bases left in between. CDR3 length: 12 residues. In germline, CDR1 is MNHNS, CDR2 SASEGT. In DNA form, the CDR3 reads TGTGCCAGCAGTGGGAGAGTTTCACCCCTCCACTTT. Its protein is CASSGRVSPLHF.

This clone was detected a few times. The chain recombines TRBV19 with TRBJ2-7, with 10 bases lining up with TRBD2. The V segment lost 7 bases and the J segment 5 bases; nucleotides outside the gene matches: 8. Germline-derived CDR1 and CDR2 are LNHDA and SQIVND (reference sequence). The CDR3 sequence is 14 residues long. CDR3 region: CASKRASGSHEQYF. The DNA for the CDR3 is TGTGCCAGTAAGAGGGCTAGCGGGAGTCACGAGCAGTACTTC.

The rearrangement joins TRBV18 to TRBJ2-7; 8 positions agree with TRBD2. V trimming: 1 base; J trimming: 2 bases; junction bases outside the gene matches: 4. The CDR3 has 15 residues. In germline, CDR1 is KGHSH, CDR2 LQKENI. The CDR3 region has the DNA TGTGCCAGCTCACCACAGCGGGGGATTACCTACGAGCAGTACTTC. This gives the protein CASSPQRGITYEQYF.

This chain connects TRBV21-1 to TRBJ1-5; the D segment call TRBD1 is taken from the table without a DNA check. TRBV21-1 is noted as a pseudogene. This CDR3 is built from 17 residues. Written as DNA, the CDR3 is TGTGCCAGCAGCAAAGAGGTACACAGGCTCATCTTTCAGCCCCAGCATTTT. Translated: CASSKEVHRLIFQPQHF.

The chain is built from TRBV18 and TRBJ2-5, with D possibly TRBD1 on 6 matching bases. From germline, CDR1 is KGHSH and CDR2 LQKENI. V was clipped by 3 bases and J by 4 bases, with 15 bases between them. The CDR3 contains 15 residues. The CDR3 sequence is CASSPGAVGGETQYF. The CDR3 DNA reads TGTGCCAGCTCACCGGGGGCAGTTGGTGGAGAGACCCAGTACTTC.

This clone has only one observation. CDR3 nucleotides: TGCGCCAGCAGCCAAGGGAACGGACAGGGCGATCAGCCCCAGCATTTT. Amino acid sequence: CASSQGNGQGDQPQHF. The V and J genes are TRBV4-1 and TRBJ1-5; 8 bases are a match to TRBD1. The V gene's germline CDR1 is MGHRA and CDR2 YSYEKL. Unmatched junction bases numbered 7, after V lost 1 base and J lost 5 bases. This CDR3 has 16 amino acids.

The chain employs TRBV30 and TRBJ1-1; no firm D call. This CDR3 is built from 11 residues. V lost 2 bases and J lost 7, with 8 bases in between. Germline V gene lookup returns CDR1 GTSNPN and CDR2 SVGIG (reference sequence). The CDR3 here is CAWSPTGEAFF. The CDR3 DNA is TGTGCCTGGAGTCCCACGGGTGAAGCTTTCTTT.

This rearrangement joins TRBV28 to TRBJ2-7; weak D call: TRBD1 (6 bases). From germline, CDR1 is MDHEN and CDR2 SYDVKM. This CDR3 has 14 residues. With 5 bases removed from V and 3 bases from J, the gap between germline ends came to 14 bases. The CDR3 DNA reads TGTGCCAGCAGTCAACCAGGGGAAGGCTACGAGCAGTACTTC. This codes for CASSQPGEGYEQYF.

This clone was found once. CDR3 coding DNA: TGTGCCAGCAGCTTAACCAGGGGAGACTATGGCTACACCTTC. Its translation is CASSLTRGDYGYTF. V usage is TRBV11-2 and J usage is TRBJ1-2, with D perhaps TRBD1 (6 bases). V was shortened by 2 bases and J by 3 bases, with 10 bases between the two germline ends. The CDR3 spans 14 residues. The germline gives CDR1 SGHAT, CDR2 FQNNGV.

The J gene is TRBJ2-2, the V gene TRBV5-1; D might be TRBD2 (5 bases). This CDR3 comprises 14 residues. The ends were cut back, 0 bases at V and 5 bases at J, with 8 bases in the middle. The germline V gene encodes CDR1 SGHRS and CDR2 YFSETQ. This CDR3 is CASSLGRGTGELFF. The CDR3, as DNA: TGCGCCAGCAGCTTGGGTCGGGGAACCGGGGAGCTGTTTTTT.

The chain joins TRBV2 to TRBJ1-2, with 7 nucleotides matching TRBD1. Germline CDR1 SNHLY, CDR2 FYNNEI. With 4 bases clipped from V and 5 bases from J, the junction kept 13 bases outside the gene matches. This CDR3 is built from 16 residues. CDR3 loop: CASSVVGQQRRYGYTF. Here the CDR3 DNA reads TGTGCCAGCAGTGTTGTGGGACAGCAGAGGCGGTATGGCTACACCTTC. Based on the CDR3 plus reference TRBV2 and TRBJ1-2, the full variable domain is EPEVTQTPSHQVTQMGQEVILRCVPISNHLYFYWYRQILGQKVEFLVSFYNNEISEKSEIFDDQFSVERPDGSNFTLKIRSTKLEDSAMYFCASSVVGQQRRYGYTFGSGTRLTVV.

The chain combines TRBV7-9 with TRBJ2-4; possibly TRBD1 for D (6 bases). This CDR3 is built from 16 residues. Deletions cut 5 bases from V and 8 bases from J, with 22 bases between. From germline, CDR1 is SEHNR and CDR2 FQNEAQ (reference sequence). The chain's CDR3 is CASSPYHQGYRDIQYF. The CDR3 DNA follows: TGTGCCAGCAGCCCCTATCACCAGGGGTACCGAGACATTCAGTACTTC.

J is TRBJ1-5 and V is TRBV28, with D possibly matching TRBD1 (6 bases). The V gene lost 7 bases and the J gene lost 4 bases, with 17 bases spanning the gap. The CDR3 runs 15 residues. Germline V gene sequence: CDR1 MDHEN, CDR2 SYDVKM. DNA for the CDR3: TGTGCCAGCACCCGACCAGGGGCACTTAATCAGCCCCAGCATTTT. This encodes CASTRPGALNQPQHF.